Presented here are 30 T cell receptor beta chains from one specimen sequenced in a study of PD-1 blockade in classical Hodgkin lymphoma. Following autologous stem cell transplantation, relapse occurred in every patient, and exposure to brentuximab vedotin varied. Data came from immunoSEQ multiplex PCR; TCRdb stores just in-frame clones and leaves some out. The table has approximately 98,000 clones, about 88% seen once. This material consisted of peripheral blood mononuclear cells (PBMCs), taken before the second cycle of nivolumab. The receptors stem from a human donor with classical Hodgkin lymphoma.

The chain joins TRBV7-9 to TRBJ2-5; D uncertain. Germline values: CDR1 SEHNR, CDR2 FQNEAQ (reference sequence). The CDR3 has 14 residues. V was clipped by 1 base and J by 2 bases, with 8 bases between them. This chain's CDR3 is CASSLDNQQETQYF. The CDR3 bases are TGTGCCAGCAGCTTAGATAACCAGCAAGAGACCCAGTACTTC. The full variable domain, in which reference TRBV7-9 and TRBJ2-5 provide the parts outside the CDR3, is DTGVSQNPRHKITKRGQNVTFRCDPISEHNRLYWYRQTLGQGPEFLTYFQNEAQLEKSRLLSDRFSAERPKGSFSTLEIQRTEQGDSAMYLCASSLDNQQETQYFGPGTRLLVL.

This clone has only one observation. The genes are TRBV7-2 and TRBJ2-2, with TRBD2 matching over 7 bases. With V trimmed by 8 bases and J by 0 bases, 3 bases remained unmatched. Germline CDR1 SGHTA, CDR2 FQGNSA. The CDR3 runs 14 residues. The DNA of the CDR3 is TGTGCCAGCTCCAGCGGGACGAACACCGGGGAGCTGTTTTTT. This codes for CASSSGTNTGELFF.

CDR3 nucleotides: TGCGCCAGCAGGTGGGGGACAGGGGTTCAGGAGCAGTACTTC. Its protein is CASRWGTGVQEQYF. The chain joins TRBV23-1 to TRBJ2-7, with 10 bases identical to TRBD1. TRBV23-1 is an open reading frame whose function is uncertain. This CDR3 contains 14 residues. V shed 6 bases and J 7 bases; nucleotides not matched to a gene: 9.

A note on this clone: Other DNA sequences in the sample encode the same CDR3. CDR3 residues: CASSGDGKLGQPQHF. DNA for the CDR3: TGTGCCAGCAGCGGGGACGGGAAACTGGGCCAGCCCCAGCATTTT. The gene calls are TRBV6-1 and TRBJ1-5, with D perhaps TRBD1 (5 bases). The CDR3 extends over 15 amino acids. V lost 6 bases to trimming and J lost 7 bases, with 19 bases between them. Germline V gives CDR1 MNHNS, CDR2 SASEGT.

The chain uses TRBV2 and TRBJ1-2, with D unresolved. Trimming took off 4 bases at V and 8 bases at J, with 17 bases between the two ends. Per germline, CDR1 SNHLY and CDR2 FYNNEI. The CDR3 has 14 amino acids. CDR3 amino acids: CASSVGGGPYGYTF. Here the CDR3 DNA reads TGTGCCAGCAGTGTCGGCGGCGGCCCCTACGGCTACACCTTC.

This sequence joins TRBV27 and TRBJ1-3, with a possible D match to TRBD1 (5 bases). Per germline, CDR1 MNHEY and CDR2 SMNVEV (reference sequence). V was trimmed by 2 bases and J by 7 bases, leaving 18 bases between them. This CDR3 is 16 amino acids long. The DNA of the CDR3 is TGTGCCAGCAGTTTAGAGGGGCCACTAAAGGGGAACACCATATATTTT. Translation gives CASSLEGPLKGNTIYF.

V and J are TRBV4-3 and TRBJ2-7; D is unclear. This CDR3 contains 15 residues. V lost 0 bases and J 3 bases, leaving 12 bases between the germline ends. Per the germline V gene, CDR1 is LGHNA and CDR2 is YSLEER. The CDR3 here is CASSQDSGYYYEQYF. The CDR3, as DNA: TGCGCCAGCAGCCAAGATTCCGGCTATTACTACGAGCAGTACTTC.

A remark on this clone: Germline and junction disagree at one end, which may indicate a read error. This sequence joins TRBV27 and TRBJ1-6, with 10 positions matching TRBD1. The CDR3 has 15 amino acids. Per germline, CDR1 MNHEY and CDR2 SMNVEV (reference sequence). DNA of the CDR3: TGTGCCAGCAGTTCGGGACAGGGGTATACTTCACCCCTCCACTTT. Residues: CASSSGQGYTSPLHF.

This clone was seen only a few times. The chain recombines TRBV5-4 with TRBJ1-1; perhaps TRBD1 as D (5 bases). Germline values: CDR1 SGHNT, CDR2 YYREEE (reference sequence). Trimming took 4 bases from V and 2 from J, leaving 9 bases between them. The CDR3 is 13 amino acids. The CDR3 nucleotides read TGTGCCAGCAGCGTGGACACAAACACTGAAGCTTTCTTT. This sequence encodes CASSVDTNTEAFF.

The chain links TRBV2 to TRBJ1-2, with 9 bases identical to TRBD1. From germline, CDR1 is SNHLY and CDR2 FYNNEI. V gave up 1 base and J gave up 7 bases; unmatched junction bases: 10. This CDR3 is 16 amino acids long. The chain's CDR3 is CASSEVPGQGTTGYTF. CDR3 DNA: TGTGCCAGCAGTGAAGTTCCAGGACAGGGGACGACTGGCTACACCTTC.

The CDR3 spells CASSLGGLAGTDTQYF. The CDR3 DNA sequence: TGTGCCAGCAGCTTGGGCGGACTAGCGGGCACAGATACGCAGTATTTT. The V call is TRBV7-2, the J call TRBJ2-3; TRBD2 agrees at 10 bases. The V gene's germline CDR1 is SGHTA and CDR2 FQGNSA. This CDR3 is built from 16 residues. The V and J ends lost 3 bases and 1 base, in that order; junction bases with no gene match: 4.

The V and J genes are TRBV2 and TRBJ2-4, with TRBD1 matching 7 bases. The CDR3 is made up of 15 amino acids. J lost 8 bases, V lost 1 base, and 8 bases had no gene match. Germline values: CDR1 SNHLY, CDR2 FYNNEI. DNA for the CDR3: TGTGCCAGCAGTGAAGAAGGAAGGGGGCAGGACATTCAGTACTTC. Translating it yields CASSEEGRGQDIQYF.

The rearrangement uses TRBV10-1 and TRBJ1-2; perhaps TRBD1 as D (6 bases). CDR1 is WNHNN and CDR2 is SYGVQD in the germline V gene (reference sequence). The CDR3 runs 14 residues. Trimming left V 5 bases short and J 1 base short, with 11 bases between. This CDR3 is CASSPTGYNYGYTF. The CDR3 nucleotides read TGCGCCAGCAGTCCTACAGGGTATAACTATGGCTACACCTTC.

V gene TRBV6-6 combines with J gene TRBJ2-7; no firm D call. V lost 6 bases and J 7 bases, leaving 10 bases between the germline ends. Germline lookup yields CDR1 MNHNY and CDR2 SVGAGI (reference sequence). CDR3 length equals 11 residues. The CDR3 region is CASSPLAEQYF. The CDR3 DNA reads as TGTGCCAGCAGCCCCCTCGCGGAGCAGTACTTC.

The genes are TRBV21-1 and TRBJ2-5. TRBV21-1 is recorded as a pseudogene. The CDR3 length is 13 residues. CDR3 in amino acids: CASRLRGEETQYF. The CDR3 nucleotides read TGTGCCAGCAGGCTTCGAGGGGAAGAGACCCAGTACTTC.

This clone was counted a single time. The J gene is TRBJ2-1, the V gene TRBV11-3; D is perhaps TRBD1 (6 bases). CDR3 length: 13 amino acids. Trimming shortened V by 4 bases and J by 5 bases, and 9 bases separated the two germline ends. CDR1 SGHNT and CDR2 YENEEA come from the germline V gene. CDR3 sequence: CASSSYRDNEQFF. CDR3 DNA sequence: TGTGCCAGCAGCTCTTACAGGGACAATGAGCAGTTCTTC.

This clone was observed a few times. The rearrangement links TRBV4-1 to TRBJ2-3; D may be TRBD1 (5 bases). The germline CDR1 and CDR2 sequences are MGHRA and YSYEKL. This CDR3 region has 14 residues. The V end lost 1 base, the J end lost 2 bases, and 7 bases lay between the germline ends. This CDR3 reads CASSQGTLTDTQYF. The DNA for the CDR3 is TGCGCCAGCAGCCAAGGGACACTCACAGATACGCAGTATTTT.

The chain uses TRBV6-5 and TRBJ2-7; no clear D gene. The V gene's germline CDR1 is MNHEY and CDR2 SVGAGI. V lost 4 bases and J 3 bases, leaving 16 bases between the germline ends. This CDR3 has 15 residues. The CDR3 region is CASSLKFSAFYEQYF. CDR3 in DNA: TGTGCCAGCAGTTTGAAGTTTTCGGCTTTCTACGAGCAGTACTTC.

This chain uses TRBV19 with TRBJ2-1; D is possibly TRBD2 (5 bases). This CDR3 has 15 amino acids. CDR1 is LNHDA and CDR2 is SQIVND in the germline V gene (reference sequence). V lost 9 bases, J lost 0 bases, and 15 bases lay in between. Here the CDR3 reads CASLAGESSYNEQFF. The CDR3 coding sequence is TGTGCCAGCCTGGCTGGGGAGAGCTCCTACAATGAGCAGTTCTTC.

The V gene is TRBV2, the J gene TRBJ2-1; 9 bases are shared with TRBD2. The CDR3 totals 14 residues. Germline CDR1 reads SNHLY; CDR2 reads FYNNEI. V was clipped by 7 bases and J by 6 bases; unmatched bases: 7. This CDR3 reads CASKASGISNEQFF. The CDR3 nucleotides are TGTGCCAGCAAGGCTAGCGGGATTTCCAATGAGCAGTTCTTC. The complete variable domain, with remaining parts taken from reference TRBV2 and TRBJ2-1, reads EPEVTQTPSHQVTQMGQEVILRCVPISNHLYFYWYRQILGQKVEFLVSFYNNEISEKSEIFDDQFSVERPDGSNFTLKIRSTKLEDSAMYFCASKASGISNEQFFGPGTRLTVL.

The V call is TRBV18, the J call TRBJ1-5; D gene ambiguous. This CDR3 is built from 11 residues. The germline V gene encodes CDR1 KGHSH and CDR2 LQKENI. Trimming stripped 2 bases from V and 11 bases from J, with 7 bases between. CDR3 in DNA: TGTGCCAGCTCACCATTGATAACCCAGCATTTT. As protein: CASSPLITQHF.

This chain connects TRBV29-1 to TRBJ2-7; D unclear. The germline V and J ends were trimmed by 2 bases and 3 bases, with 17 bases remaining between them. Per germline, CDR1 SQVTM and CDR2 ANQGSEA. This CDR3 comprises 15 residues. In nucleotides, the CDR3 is TGCAGCGTTGAAACCCATCAGGCCATCGGCTACGAGCAGTACTTC. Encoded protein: CSVETHQAIGYEQYF.

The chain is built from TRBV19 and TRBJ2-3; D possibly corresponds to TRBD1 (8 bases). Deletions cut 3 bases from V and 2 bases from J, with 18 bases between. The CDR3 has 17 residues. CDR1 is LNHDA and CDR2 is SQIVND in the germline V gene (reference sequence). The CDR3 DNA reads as TGTGCCAGTAGTATCCGGTCACAGGGGGGGTACACAGATACGCAGTATTTT. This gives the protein CASSIRSQGGYTDTQYF.

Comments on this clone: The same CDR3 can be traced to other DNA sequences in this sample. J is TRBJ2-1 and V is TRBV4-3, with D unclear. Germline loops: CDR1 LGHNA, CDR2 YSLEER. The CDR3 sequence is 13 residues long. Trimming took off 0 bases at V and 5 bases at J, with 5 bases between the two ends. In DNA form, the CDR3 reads TGCGCCAGCAGCCAAGAGGCAGACAATGAGCAGTTCTTC. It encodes CASSQEADNEQFF.

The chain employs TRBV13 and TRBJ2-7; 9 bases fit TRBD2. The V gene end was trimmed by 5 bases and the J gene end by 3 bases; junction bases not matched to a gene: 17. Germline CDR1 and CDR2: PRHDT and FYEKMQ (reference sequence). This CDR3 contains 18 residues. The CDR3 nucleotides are TGTGCCAGCAGCACAGGACATATCCCGACTAGCGGCCTCTACGAGCAGTACTTC. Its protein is CASSTGHIPTSGLYEQYF.

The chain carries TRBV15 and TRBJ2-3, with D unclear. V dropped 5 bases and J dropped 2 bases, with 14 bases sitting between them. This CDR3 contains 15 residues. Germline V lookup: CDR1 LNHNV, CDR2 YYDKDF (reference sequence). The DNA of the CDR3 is TGTGCCACCAGCTCCAACCCCGCAGCCACAGATACGCAGTATTTT. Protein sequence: CATSSNPAATDTQYF.

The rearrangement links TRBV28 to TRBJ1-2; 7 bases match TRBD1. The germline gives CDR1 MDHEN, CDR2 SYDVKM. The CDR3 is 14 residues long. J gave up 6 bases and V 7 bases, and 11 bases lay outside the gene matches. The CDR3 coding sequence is TGTGCCAGCAAATCCTTGGACAGGTCTAATGGCTACACCTTC. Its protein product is CASKSLDRSNGYTF.

CDR3 bases: TGTGCCAGCAGGGTAGGGAGCTTGAACACTGAAGCTTTCTTT. Amino acid sequence: CASRVGSLNTEAFF. V usage is TRBV27 and J usage is TRBJ1-1; no firm D call. This CDR3 comprises 14 residues. In germline, CDR1 is MNHEY, CDR2 SMNVEV (reference sequence). Trimming cost V 6 bases and J 0 bases, with 11 bases left between them.

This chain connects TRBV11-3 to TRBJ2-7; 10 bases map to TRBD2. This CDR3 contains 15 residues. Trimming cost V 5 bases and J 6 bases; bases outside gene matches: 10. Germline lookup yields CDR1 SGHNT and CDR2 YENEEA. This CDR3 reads CASSAGGLATGEQYF. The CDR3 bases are TGTGCCAGCAGCGCAGGGGGACTAGCGACGGGCGAGCAGTACTTC. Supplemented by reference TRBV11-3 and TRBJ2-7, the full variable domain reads EAGVVQSPRYKIIEKKQPVAFWCNPISGHNTLYWYLQNLGQGPELLIRYENEEAVDDSQLPKDRFSAERLKGVDSTLKIQPAELGDSAVYLCASSAGGLATGEQYFGPGTRLTVT.

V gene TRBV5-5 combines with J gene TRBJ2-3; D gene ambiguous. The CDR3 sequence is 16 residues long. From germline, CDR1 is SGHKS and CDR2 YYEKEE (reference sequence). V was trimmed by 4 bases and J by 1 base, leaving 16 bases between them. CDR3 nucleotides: TGTGCCAGCAGCAGACGCCTGGGCCTCGGCACAGATACGCAGTATTTT. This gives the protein CASSRRLGLGTDTQYF.